The rows below give T cell receptor beta chains drawn from one sample of a study of cytomegalovirus exposure and HLA in healthy donors. TCRdb's table, derived via immunoSEQ multiplex PCR, lists solely in-frame clones and lacks some. Among some 120,000 clones, 70% to 90% were seen once, and the ten largest hold around 2%. What was sequenced was PBMCs. The receptors originated from a man in his forties in good health and CMV-seronegative. Each CDR3 is given with its conserved first and last residue. A D gene is named only where the DNA matches it firmly. Clone size is given for some rows only: seen once, a few or many times, or a class if the clone is expanded.

V	size	D	J	DNA	CDR3
TRBV28	-	TRBD1	TRBJ2-2	TGTGCCAGCAGTCCATCGGGACAGGGGAACACCGGGGAGCTGTTTTTT	CASSPSGQGNTGELFF
TRBV10-2	-	-	TRBJ2-7	TGCGCCAGCAGCCTAGACGGTTCCGAGCAGTACTTC	CASSLDGSEQYF
TRBV4-3	-	-	TRBJ1-2	TGCGCCAGCAGCCAAGAAGACACAGGTGTTTGGTGGTATGGCTACACCTTC	CASSQEDTGVWWYGYTF
TRBV6-5	-	-	TRBJ2-7	TGTGCCAGCAGTTACTCGGAGGTCTACGAGCAGTACTTC	CASSYSEVYEQYF
TRBV30	-	TRBD1	TRBJ2-2	TGTGCCTGGAGTATAGGGACAGGAGCCACCGGGGAGCTGTTTTTT	CAWSIGTGATGELFF
TRBV9	-	TRBD1	TRBJ2-5	TGTGCCAGCAGCGCCGGGGACAGTAACCCCGAGACCCAGTACTTC	CASSAGDSNPETQYF
TRBV5-4	few	-	TRBJ1-4	TGTGCCAGCAGCTTAAGGGGGAATGAAAAACTGTTTTTT	CASSLRGNEKLFF
TRBV19	-	-	TRBJ1-1	TGTGCCAGTAGTATATACACAGGGAGCGGGAACACTGAAGCTTTCTTT	CASSIYTGSGNTEAFF
TRBV4-2	-	TRBD1	TRBJ1-2	TGTGCCAGCAGCCAAGATGAAGGGACAGGTAGCCCGGGCGGGTATGGCTACACCTTC	CASSQDEGTGSPGGYGYTF
TRBV4-3	few	-	TRBJ1-4	TGCGCCAGCAGCGCGGGAGCCATCGATGAAAAACTGTTTTTT	CASSAGAIDEKLFF
TRBV2	-	TRBD2	TRBJ2-2	TGTGCCAGCAGTTTCACGGGGGGAAACACCGGGGAGCTGTTTTTT	CASSFTGGNTGELFF
TRBV6-6	-	-	TRBJ1-2	TGTGCCAGCAGTTTACAGGACAACTATGGCTACACCTTC	CASSLQDNYGYTF
TRBV27	-	TRBD1	TRBJ1-2	TGTGCCAGCAGTCCTCACAGGGGCGGGAAGGACTATGGCTACACCTTC	CASSPHRGGKDYGYTF
TRBV7-6	-	-	TRBJ2-7	TGTGCCAGCAGCTTAGGGGCACCCTACGAGCAGTACTTC	CASSLGAPYEQYF